This T cell receptor beta chain was profiled in a study of T cells after yellow fever vaccination. Each CDR3 protein is one row after TCRdb ran MiXCR on the 5' RACE reads. The table lists a few hundred thousand distinct CDR3 sequences, approximately 21% of them singletons. Germline CDR1 and CDR2: KGHSH and LQKENI. V lost 6 bases and J 9 bases, leaving 15 bases between the germline ends. The CDR3 covers 14 residues. Regarding the study as a whole: Reappearance after the booster was seen for most primary-vaccination clones, at around 95% CD4 and around 90% CD8. Contamination of FACS-sorted repertoires by abundant clonotypes from the bulk population could occur.

This clonotype was counted between two and nine times. Antigen: not known. This chain connects TRBV18 to TRBJ1-6; D is uncertain. The source is a man aged 25 to 45 who received the YFV17D yellow fever vaccine. This specimen was PBMCs, taken 15 days after the yellow fever booster vaccination. The CDR3 sequence: CASSGVGLGSPLHF. DNA for the CDR3: TGTGCCAGCTCCGGGGTAGGCCTGGGTTCACCCCTCCACTTT.